This T cell receptor (beta chain) was profiled in a study of PD-L1 blockade in urothelial cancer. Time point specified: pretreatment peripheral blood. Sequencing used immunoSEQ multiplex PCR; TCRdb keeps in-frame clones, though not all of them. The data show 56,000 or so clones, roughly 87% seen once. Germline V gene data show CDR1 as LNHDA and CDR2 as SQIVND (reference sequence). The CDR3 runs to 15 residues. Trimming pared 5 bases from V and 0 bases from J, leaving 14 bases between. The source material was PBMCs, sampled around atezolizumab (anti-PD-L1) treatment. The origin of this receptor is a man in his 70s with urothelial cancer. The chain joins TRBV19 to TRBJ2-7, with D hard to call. The CDR3: CASSGSADSSYEQYF. CDR3 DNA: TGTGCCAGTAGTGGGTCAGCCGACTCCTCCTACGAGCAGTACTTC. Full variable domain (rest looked up from reference TRBV19 and TRBJ2-7): DGGITQSPKYLFRKEGQNVTLSCEQNLNHDAMYWYRQDPGQGLRLIYYSQIVNDFQKGDIAEGYSVSREKKESFPLTVTSAQKNPTAFYLCASSGSADSSYEQYFGPGTRLTVT.